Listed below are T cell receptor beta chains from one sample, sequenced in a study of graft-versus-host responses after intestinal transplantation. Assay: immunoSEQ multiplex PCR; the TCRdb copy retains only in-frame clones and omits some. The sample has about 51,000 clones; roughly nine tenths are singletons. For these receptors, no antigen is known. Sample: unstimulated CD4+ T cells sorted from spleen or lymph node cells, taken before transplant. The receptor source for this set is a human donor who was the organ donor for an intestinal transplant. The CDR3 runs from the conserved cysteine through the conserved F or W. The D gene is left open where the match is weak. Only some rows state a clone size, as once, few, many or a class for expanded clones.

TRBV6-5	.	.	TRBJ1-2	CASSYSEGTVRYGYTF	TGTGCCAGCAGTTACTCGGAGGGGACGGTACGCTATGGCTACACCTTC
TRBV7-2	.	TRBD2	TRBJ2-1	CASSRDYLYNEQFF	TGTGCCAGCAGCCGGGACTACCTATACAATGAGCAGTTCTTC
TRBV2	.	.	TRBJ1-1	CASSEMGQNTEAFF	TGTGCCAGCAGTGAGATGGGACAGAACACTGAAGCTTTCTTT
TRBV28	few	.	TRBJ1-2	CASSLYLGGSPNYGYTF	TGTGCCAGCAGTTTATACTTGGGGGGGTCCCCTAACTATGGCTACACCTTC
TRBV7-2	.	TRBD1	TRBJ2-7	CASSLAGTASYEQYF	TGTGCCAGCAGCTTAGCAGGGACAGCCTCCTACGAGCAGTACTTC
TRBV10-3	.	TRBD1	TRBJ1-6	CAINSGQGVNSPLHF	TGTGCCATCAACTCGGGACAGGGGGTTAATTCACCCCTCCACTTT
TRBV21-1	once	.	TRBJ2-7	CASSYRPGLAGGEQYF	TGTGCCAGCAGCTACCGGCCGGGCCTCGCAGGAGGAGAGCAGTACTTC
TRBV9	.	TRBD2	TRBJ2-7	CASSVASSGYGDEQYF	TGTGCCAGCAGCGTAGCATCTAGCGGGTACGGGGACGAGCAGTACTTC
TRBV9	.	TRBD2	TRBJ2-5	CASSVKPGLGVETQYF	TGTGCCAGCAGCGTAAAGCCGGGACTAGGAGTGGAGACCCAGTACTTC
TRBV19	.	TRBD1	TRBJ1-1	CASSTGTAHDEAFF	TGTGCCAGTAGTACCGGGACAGCTCACGATGAAGCTTTCTTT
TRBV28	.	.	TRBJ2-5	CASRTPRGSQETQYF	TGTGCCAGCAGGACCCCAAGGGGGTCGCAAGAGACCCAGTACTTC
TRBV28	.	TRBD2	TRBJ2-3	CASSTSYLAGGADTQYF	TGTGCCAGCAGTACGTCCTATTTAGCGGGAGGGGCAGATACGCAGTATTTT
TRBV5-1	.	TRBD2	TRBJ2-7	CASSWGTSGPREGYEQYF	TGCGCCAGCAGCTGGGGGACTAGCGGGCCACGAGAGGGCTACGAGCAGTACTTC
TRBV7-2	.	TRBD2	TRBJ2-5	CASSLSLAGGEETQYF	TGTGCCAGCAGCTTGTCACTAGCGGGAGGAGAAGAGACCCAGTACTTC
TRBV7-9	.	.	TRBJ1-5	CASSPGLSNQPQHF	TGTGCCAGCAGCCCCGGACTGAGCAATCAGCCCCAGCATTTT
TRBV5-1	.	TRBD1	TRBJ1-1	CASSLAGTGETEAFF	TGCGCCAGCAGCTTGGCTGGGACAGGGGAAACTGAAGCTTTCTTT
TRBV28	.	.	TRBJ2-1	CASSFPLTRQFF	TGTGCCAGCAGTTTCCCCCTAACCCGGCAGTTCTTC
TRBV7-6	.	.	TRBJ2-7	CASSLVGGAQGQYF	TGTGCCAGCAGCTTAGTAGGGGGGGCGCAAGGGCAGTACTTC
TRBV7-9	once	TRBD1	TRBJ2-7	CASSLGQGAGEQYF	TGTGCCAGCAGCCTTGGACAGGGGGCGGGCGAGCAGTACTTC
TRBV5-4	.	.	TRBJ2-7	CASSLAGGASLEQYF	TGTGCCAGCAGCTTGGCTGGGGGCGCCTCCCTCGAGCAGTACTTC
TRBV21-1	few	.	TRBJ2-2	CASSKGLGGIATNTGELFF	TGTGCCAGCAGCAAGGGGCTGGGGGGGATTGCTACGAACACCGGGGAGCTGTTTTTT
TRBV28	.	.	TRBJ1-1	CASSFPGLANTEAFF	TGTGCCAGCAGTTTTCCGGGACTCGCGAACACTGAAGCTTTCTTT
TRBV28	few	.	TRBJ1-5	CASSLPGQPQHF	TGTGCCAGCAGTTTACCGGGTCAGCCCCAGCATTTT
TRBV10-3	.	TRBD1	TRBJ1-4	CAISRGEEGASEKLFF	TGTGCCATCAGTAGAGGGGAGGAGGGGGCGAGTGAAAAACTGTTTTTT
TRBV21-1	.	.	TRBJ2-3	CASSKEGLAGVEDTQYF	TGTGCCAGCAGCAAAGAGGGACTAGCGGGAGTAGAGGATACGCAGTATTTT
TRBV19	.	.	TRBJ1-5	CASSIGSYYSNQPQHF	TGTGCCAGTAGTATCGGGTCATATTATAGCAATCAGCCCCAGCATTTT
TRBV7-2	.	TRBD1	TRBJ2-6	CASSPGQGSGANVLTF	TGTGCCAGCAGCCCGGGACAGGGGTCTGGGGCCAACGTCCTGACTTTC
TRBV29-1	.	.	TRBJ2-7	CSVISGRYEQYF	TGCAGCGTTATATCGGGAAGATACGAGCAGTACTTC